These 11 T cell receptor beta chains came from one sample sequenced in a study of CD8 T cells in ankylosing spondylitis. MiXCR was run by TCRdb on the 5' RACE reads, yielding one entry per CDR3 protein. Altogether 310,000 or so distinct CDR3 sequences are present, 20% being singletons, with the ten largest covering roughly 7.4%. Sample: blood, either unsorted or a sorted T cell fraction (not recorded which). The receptors originated from a male donor with ankylosing spondylitis or in good health (not recorded which).

The rearrangement links TRBV28 to TRBJ2-3, with D perhaps matching TRBD1 or TRBD2 (6 bases each). The germline V and J ends were trimmed by 5 bases and 6 bases, with 18 bases remaining between them. Germline V gene sequence: CDR1 MDHEN, CDR2 SYDVKM. CDR3 size: 15 residues. The CDR3 nucleotides are TGTGCCAGCAGTCCACATGCCCCGGGGGCTGATACGCAGTATTTT. It codes for CASSPHAPGADTQYF.

This clonotype was seen many times. The chain couples TRBV4-1 to TRBJ2-7; TRBD1 matches at 8 bases. Germline-derived CDR1 and CDR2 are MGHRA and YSYEKL. CDR3 length equals 16 residues. V trimming: 0 bases; J trimming: 4 bases; junction bases outside the gene matches: 8. CDR3 loop: CASSQDYQGAQYEQYV. As DNA, the CDR3 is TGCGCCAGCAGCCAAGATTACCAGGGGGCGCAATACGAGCAGTACGTC.

V is TRBV3-1 and J is TRBJ2-5; 9 bases align to TRBD2. Germline CDR1 and CDR2: LGHDT and YNNKEL (reference sequence). Trimming cost V 2 bases and J 4 bases; bases outside gene matches: 8. This CDR3 is built from 16 residues. CDR3 in DNA: TGTGCCAGCAGCCAATTCCCGGGACTAGCAATAGAGACCCAGTACTTC. Its translation is CASSQFPGLAIETQYF.

This clonotype was observed a handful of times. The gene calls are TRBV20-1 and TRBJ2-4; no clear D. CDR1 DFQATT and CDR2 SNEGSKA come from the germline V gene (reference sequence). V lost 3 bases and J 0 bases, leaving 9 bases between the germline ends. The CDR3 sequence is 14 residues long. This chain's CDR3 is CSARTLLAKNIQYF. CDR3 nucleotides: TGCAGTGCTAGGACCTTACTAGCCAAAAACATTCAGTACTTC.

The chain has TRBV2 and TRBJ1-1, with D unresolved. The CDR3 length is 13 residues. The V gene lost 6 bases and the J gene lost 0 bases, with 8 bases spanning the gap. Germline V gene data show CDR1 as SNHLY and CDR2 as FYNNEI. CDR3 protein: CASRAFMNTEAFF. As DNA, the CDR3 is TGTGCCAGCAGAGCCTTCATGAACACTGAAGCTTTCTTT.

This clonotype was seen many times. J is TRBJ2-1 and V is TRBV29-1; 14 bases are shared with TRBD2. This CDR3 has 14 residues. V lost 8 bases to trimming and J lost 8 bases; unmatched junction nucleotides: 8. Germline lookup yields CDR1 SQVTM and CDR2 ANQGSEA. The CDR3 spells CSPGLAGGEDEQFF. As DNA, the CDR3 is TGCAGCCCCGGACTAGCGGGAGGCGAGGATGAGCAGTTCTTC.

In its sample, this clonotype was seen a few times. The chain links TRBV18 to TRBJ1-5; D is ambiguous. The germline CDR1 and CDR2 sequences are KGHSH and LQKENI. Between the trimmed V and J ends, which lost 1 base and 0 bases, there was a span of 13 bases. The CDR3 runs 17 residues. CDR3: CASSPQSSSYSNQPQHF. For the CDR3, the DNA is TGTGCCAGCTCACCACAATCTTCCAGCTATAGCAATCAGCCCCAGCATTTT.

The rearrangement joins TRBV5-6 to TRBJ1-1, with a weak D call TRBD1 (5 bases). The ends were cut back, 6 bases at V and 4 bases at J, with 16 bases in the middle. The V gene's germline CDR1 is SGHDT and CDR2 YYEEEE. The CDR3 is made up of 14 amino acids. The CDR3 protein is CASTLLGPPTEAFF. The CDR3 DNA is TGTGCCAGCACCCTTTTGGGGCCACCCACTGAAGCTTTCTTT. Using reference TRBV5-6 and TRBJ1-1 for the parts outside the CDR3, the full variable domain is DAGVTQSPTHLIKTRGQQVTLRCSPKSGHDTVSWYQQALGQGPQFIFQYYEEEERQRGNFPDRFSGHQFPNYSSELNVNALLLGDSALYLCASTLLGPPTEAFFGQGTRLTVV.

This clonotype was picked up a small number of times. The gene calls are TRBV10-3 and TRBJ1-1, with TRBD1 identical over 10 bases. The trim removed 5 bases at V and 5 bases at J, leaving 8 bases unmatched. The V gene's germline CDR1 is ENHRY and CDR2 SYGVKD. The CDR3 covers 15 residues. This CDR3 reads CAISPPGQGWTEAFF. DNA of the CDR3: TGTGCCATCAGTCCTCCGGGACAGGGGTGGACTGAAGCTTTCTTT.

The rearrangement uses TRBV10-3 and TRBJ1-2; D is uncertain. Germline CDR1 ENHRY, CDR2 SYGVKD. This CDR3 has 12 residues. Trimming removed 7 bases from V and 2 bases from J, with 8 bases in between. CDR3 sequence reads: CAITEGNYGYTF. In nucleotides, the CDR3 is TGTGCCATCACGGAAGGGAACTATGGCTACACCTTC.

The genes are TRBV7-2 and TRBJ2-5; D not certain. The CDR3 has 16 residues. The V end was cut by 8 bases, the J end by 8 bases, with 27 bases between. Germline values: CDR1 SGHTA, CDR2 FQGNSA. DNA for the CDR3: TGTGCCAGCGCACTTCGAGGTTTTGCGGCCCGAGGAACCCAGTACTTC. Amino acids: CASALRGFAARGTQYF.